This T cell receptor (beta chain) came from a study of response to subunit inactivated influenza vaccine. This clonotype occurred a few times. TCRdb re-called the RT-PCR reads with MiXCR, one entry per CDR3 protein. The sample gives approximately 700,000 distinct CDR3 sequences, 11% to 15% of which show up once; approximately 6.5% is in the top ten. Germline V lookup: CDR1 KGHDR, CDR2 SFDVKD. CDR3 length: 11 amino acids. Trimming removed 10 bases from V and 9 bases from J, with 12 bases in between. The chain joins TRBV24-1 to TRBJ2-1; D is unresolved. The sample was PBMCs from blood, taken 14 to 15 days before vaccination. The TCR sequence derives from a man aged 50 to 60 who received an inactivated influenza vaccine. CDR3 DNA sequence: TGTGCCACGACTTGGACCGGTGAGCAGTTCTTC. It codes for CATTWTGEQFF.